One and the same sample provided the 25 T cell receptor beta chains below, sequenced in a study of regulatory T cells in long-lasting Graves disease (dated by TCRdb to the early 2020s). The library was obtained by multiplex PCR. The sample was run on an Illumina HiSeq 4000. TCR beta libraries were built with iRepertoire HTBI primers and Arm-PCR amplification of CDR3 regions. TCRdb cleaned the public reads at Q25 with fastp, built clones with MiXCR and kept in-frame beta chains. Rows merge per CDR3 protein into single entries with the most common DNA and genes. This sample comprises roughly 430,000 distinct CDR3 sequences, about 21% of them detected only once. Together, the top ten hold approximately 14% of the sample. The time point label, as the study defines it: persistent/refractory GD, antithyroid drugs over 5 years with positive TRAb. For both TCR sequencing and RNA sequencing, RNA was extracted from PBMCs using TRIzol.

The sequences come from peripheral blood mononuclear cells (PBMCs), collected when the disease was refractory, from a patient treated with antithyroid drugs. The receptors stem from a female donor with Graves disease.

This clonotype turned up a few times. The chain has TRBV20-1 and TRBJ2-1; D gene uncertain. Germline lookup yields CDR1 DFQATT and CDR2 SNEGSKA (reference sequence). The CDR3 length is 12 residues. V lost 6 bases, J lost 5 bases, and 11 bases lay in between. CDR3 region: CSAIPFHNEQFF. CDR3 sequence (DNA): TGCAGTGCAATACCCTTTCACAATGAGCAGTTCTTC.

A note on this clonotype: At one of its ends the junction is not consistent with the germline gene, which may arise from a read error. CDR3 region: CASRRAGETQYF. CDR3 sequence (DNA): TGCGCCAGCAGAAGGGCGGGAGAGACCCAGTACTTC. The rearrangement uses TRBV28 and TRBJ2-5; possible D gene TRBD2, 5 bases. The CDR3 contains 12 residues. Germline lookup yields CDR1 MDHEN and CDR2 SYDVKM.

The chain has TRBV9 and TRBJ2-3; 15 bases line up with TRBD2. This CDR3 region has 15 residues. V was clipped by 0 bases and J by 10 bases; unmatched bases: 3. The germline CDR1 and CDR2 sequences are SGDLS and YYNGEE. The CDR3 region is CASSVGTSGRDAQYF. The CDR3, as DNA: TGTGCCAGCAGCGTAGGGACTAGCGGGAGGGATGCGCAGTATTTT. Variable domain in full (rest from reference TRBV9 and TRBJ2-3): DSGVTQTPKHLITATGQRVTLRCSPRSGDLSVYWYQQSLDQGLQFLIQYYNGEERAKGNILERFSAQQFPDLHSELNLSSLELGDSALYFCASSVGTSGRDAQYFGPGTRLTVL.

The chain links TRBV6-1 to TRBJ2-3, with D tentatively TRBD2 (6 bases). CDR3 length: 13 residues. The germline CDR1 and CDR2 sequences are MNHNS and SASEGT. The V end was cut by 7 bases, the J end by 1 base, with 9 bases between. This CDR3 reads CASTSVGTDTQYF. The CDR3 region has the DNA TGTGCCAGCACTAGCGTGGGCACAGATACGCAGTATTTT.

The chain is built from TRBV20-1 and TRBJ2-3; no clear D gene. Trimming left V 5 bases short and J 9 bases short, with 9 bases between. Germline V gene data show CDR1 as DFQATT and CDR2 as SNEGSKA (reference sequence). The CDR3 loop spans 10 amino acids. CDR3 DNA: TGCAGTGCTTACAGTGGGACGCAGTATTTT. It translates to CSAYSGTQYF.

This clonotype came up a few times. Here the CDR3 reads CASSWGQGGTGELFF. The CDR3 DNA reads as TGTGCCAGCAGCTGGGGACAGGGAGGCACCGGGGAGCTGTTTTTT. The chain joins TRBV5-6 to TRBJ2-2, with TRBD1 identical over 9 bases. The CDR3 has 15 residues. Germline trimming cut 3 bases from V and 4 bases from J; bases unmatched to any gene: 4. Germline V gene sequence: CDR1 SGHDT, CDR2 YYEEEE.

Ten or more counts support this clonotype. The J gene is TRBJ2-5, the V gene TRBV10-3, with D possibly being TRBD1 (7 bases). Germline V gene lookup returns CDR1 ENHRY and CDR2 SYGVKD. The CDR3 contains 12 residues. Trimming stripped 10 bases from V and 3 bases from J, with 12 bases between. The CDR3 coding sequence is TGTGCCACCGGCAGGGGGGAAGAGACCCAGTACTTC. Protein sequence: CATGRGEETQYF.

This clonotype was counted only a few times. The chain links TRBV5-1 to TRBJ2-3; 13 bases agree with TRBD2. J was trimmed by 5 bases and V by 4 bases; bases with no gene match: 4. Germline CDR1 is SGHRS and CDR2 is YFSETQ. This CDR3 has 15 residues. CDR3 sequence (DNA): TGCGCCAGCAGCGGACTAGCGGGAGCTGGAGATACGCAGTATTTT. It translates to CASSGLAGAGDTQYF.

This clonotype has at least ten counts. The J gene is TRBJ2-2, the V gene TRBV28; D ambiguous. This CDR3 contains 15 residues. V lost 5 bases, J lost 7 bases, and 17 bases lay in between. Germline CDR1 and CDR2: MDHEN and SYDVKM. DNA of the CDR3: TGTGCCAGCAGTCCGACTTCGGTGCCGAGCGGGGAGCTGTTTTTT. It translates to CASSPTSVPSGELFF.

This clonotype has a count of ten or more. CDR3 sequence: CASSRGLWSSYEQYF. Written as DNA, the CDR3 is TGTGCCAGCAGTCGGGGACTTTGGAGCTCCTACGAGCAGTACTTC. The gene calls are TRBV27 and TRBJ2-7; D possibly corresponds to TRBD2 (6 bases). The V end was cut by 5 bases, the J end by 0 bases, with 14 bases between. CDR3 length: 15 residues. The germline V gene encodes CDR1 MNHEY and CDR2 SMNVEV (reference sequence).

The CDR3: CSASAEGTGVKTKNIQYF. The CDR3 bases are TGCAGTGCTAGTGCCGAAGGGACAGGGGTTAAGACCAAAAACATTCAGTACTTC. The chain is built from TRBV20-1 and TRBJ2-4; 10 bases fit TRBD1. The V gene's germline CDR1 is DFQATT and CDR2 SNEGSKA (reference sequence). V gave up 3 bases and J gave up 2 bases; unmatched junction bases: 13. This CDR3 spans 18 amino acids.

The CDR3: CASSLGPFPGQGATFYEQYF. Here the CDR3 DNA reads TGCGCCAGCAGCTTGGGACCGTTTCCGGGACAGGGGGCAACGTTCTACGAGCAGTACTTC. This chain connects TRBV5-1 to TRBJ2-7; TRBD1 matches 12 bases. The germline CDR1 and CDR2 sequences are SGHRS and YFSETQ. The CDR3 has 20 amino acids. Trimming took 0 bases from V and 3 from J; bases not matched to a gene: 16.

This chain links TRBV14 with TRBJ2-1; 7 bases are shared with TRBD2. Germline V CDR1 and CDR2: SGHDN, FVKESK. J was trimmed by 6 bases and V by 7 bases; bases with no gene match: 6. The CDR3 has 13 residues. The CDR3 region has the DNA TGTGCCAGCAAAAGGGAGGGATTCAATGAGCAGTTCTTC. Amino acids: CASKREGFNEQFF.

This clonotype was found a few times. The chain has TRBV19 and TRBJ1-2; D call uncertain. CDR3 length: 13 residues. V gave up 3 bases and J gave up 8 bases, with 13 bases separating them. From germline, CDR1 is LNHDA and CDR2 SQIVND (reference sequence). The CDR3 nucleotides are TGTGCCAGTAGTATCGAACAGACCCGGGGCTACACCTTC. Encoded protein: CASSIEQTRGYTF. The full variable domain, with the rest looked up from reference TRBV19 and TRBJ1-2, is DGGITQSPKYLFRKEGQNVTLSCEQNLNHDAMYWYRQDPGQGLRLIYYSQIVNDFQKGDIAEGYSVSREKKESFPLTVTSAQKNPTAFYLCASSIEQTRGYTFGSGTRLTVV.

V is TRBV30 and J is TRBJ2-2; 7 nucleotides match TRBD2. Germline CDR1 GTSNPN, CDR2 SVGIG (reference sequence). This CDR3 region has 14 residues. The ends lost 8 bases at V and 6 bases at J; junction bases unmatched: 12. As DNA, the CDR3 is TGTGCCACAACTATATGGGGGGGTGCCGGGGAGCTGTTTTTT. Encoded protein: CATTIWGGAGELFF. The full variable domain, completed using reference TRBV30 and TRBJ2-2, is SQTIHQWPATLVQPVGSPLSLECTVEGTSNPNLYWYRQAAGRGLQLLFYSVGIGQISSEVPQNLSASRPQDRQFILSSKKLLLSDSGFYLCATTIWGGAGELFFGEGSRLTVL.

This clonotype was recorded many times. Relative to the germline gene, one junction end is altered; a read error may explain this. CDR3 in amino acids: CATSDWADTGELFF. CDR3 DNA sequence: TGTGCCACCAGTGATTGGGCAGATACCGGAGAGCTGTTTTTT. The rearrangement links TRBV24-1 to TRBJ2-2, with D hard to call. This CDR3 has 14 residues. Germline loops: CDR1 KGHDR, CDR2 SFDVKD.

The V gene is TRBV28, the J gene TRBJ2-1, with a weak D call TRBD1 (5 bases). CDR3 length equals 16 residues. Germline CDR1 and CDR2: MDHEN and SYDVKM. The V gene lost 6 bases and the J gene lost 0 bases, with 15 bases spanning the gap. Here the CDR3 DNA reads TGTGCCAGCAGCTCCCTGGGGCAAACCTCCTACAATGAGCAGTTCTTC. This translates into CASSSLGQTSYNEQFF.

The J gene is TRBJ2-7, the V gene TRBV4-1; 8 bases match TRBD1. Germline V lookup: CDR1 MGHRA, CDR2 YSYEKL. V shed 5 bases, J shed 5 bases, and the junction held 14 bases outside the gene matches. The CDR3 is 16 residues long. This CDR3 reads CASSSRPGQASHEQYF. The CDR3 DNA reads as TGCGCCAGCAGCTCCCGACCGGGACAGGCATCTCACGAGCAGTACTTC.

This clonotype was observed at least ten times. This chain links TRBV6-1 with TRBJ2-7; 11 bases agree with TRBD2. The ends lost 5 bases at V and 5 bases at J; junction bases unmatched: 11. CDR1 is MNHNS and CDR2 is SASEGT in the germline V gene. The CDR3 consists of 16 residues. The CDR3 region has the DNA TGTGCCAGCAGTACGCTAACTAGCGGGAGTCCCAACGAGCAGTACTTC. This sequence encodes CASSTLTSGSPNEQYF.

The table lists this clonotype with many counts. This chain joins TRBV27 and TRBJ1-6; no firm D call. Trimming cost V 4 bases and J 6 bases, with 22 bases left between them. Germline V CDR1 and CDR2: MNHEY, SMNVEV (reference sequence). The CDR3 length is 18 residues. CDR3 region: CASSSLGPKVGVNSPLHF. CDR3 nucleotide sequence: TGTGCCAGCAGTTCCCTTGGACCCAAAGTGGGTGTTAATTCACCCCTCCACTTT.

As to this clonotype: This may come from a read error, since a much larger clone is one base off. The rearrangement links TRBV27 to TRBJ2-7, with D possibly called TRBD1 or TRBD2 (6 bases each). Germline assignment: CDR1 MNHEY and CDR2 SMNVEV (reference sequence). V was trimmed by 7 bases and J by 6 bases, leaving 19 bases between them. The CDR3 extends over 14 amino acids. The CDR3 DNA sequence: TGTGCCAGCACCCGAATAGACGGGGGCGGCGAGCAGTACTTC. It encodes CASTRIDGGGEQYF.

In this sample, this clonotype turned up a few times. A much larger clone lies one base from this, so it may be a read error. Since the CDR3 does not end with the conserved phenylalanine or tryptophan, this likely comes from a read error. The chain recombines TRBV6-1 with TRBJ2-5; TRBD2 matches at 12 bases. This CDR3 spans 15 amino acids. After removal of 5 bases from V and 4 bases from J, the junction contained 5 bases not matched to a gene. CDR1 is MNHNS and CDR2 is SASEGT in the germline V gene. The CDR3 DNA is TGTGCCAGCAGTCGACTAGCGGGAGACGGAGAGACCCAGTACCTC. It yields the protein CASSRLAGDGETQYL.

The rearrangement links TRBV11-2 to TRBJ2-3; D not certain. This CDR3 region has 14 residues. The germline V gene has CDR1 SGHAT and CDR2 FQNNGV. V was pared by 3 bases and J by 4 bases, with 11 bases between. The CDR3 loop reads CASSFHVPPDTQYF. CDR3 coding DNA: TGTGCCAGCAGCTTCCATGTTCCTCCAGATACGCAGTATTTT.

This clonotype occurred many times. This chain joins TRBV20-1 and TRBJ2-2, with D possibly TRBD1 on 6 matching bases. Germline V gene sequence: CDR1 DFQATT, CDR2 SNEGSKA (reference sequence). The germline V and J ends were trimmed by 3 bases and 7 bases, with 12 bases remaining between them. The CDR3 contains 13 residues. CDR3 loop: CSASEKGVGELFF. The CDR3 nucleotides are TGCAGTGCTAGTGAAAAGGGGGTCGGGGAGCTGTTTTTT.

In this sample, this clonotype turned up many times. Here the CDR3 reads CASSGGGTGPNYGYTF. The DNA for the CDR3 is TGTGCCAGCAGCGGTGGAGGGACAGGGCCTAACTATGGCTACACCTTC. The genes are TRBV28 and TRBJ1-2, with 9 bases identical to TRBD1. The germline gives CDR1 MDHEN, CDR2 SYDVKM. With 6 bases clipped from V and 0 bases from J, the junction kept 8 bases outside the gene matches. This CDR3 comprises 16 residues.